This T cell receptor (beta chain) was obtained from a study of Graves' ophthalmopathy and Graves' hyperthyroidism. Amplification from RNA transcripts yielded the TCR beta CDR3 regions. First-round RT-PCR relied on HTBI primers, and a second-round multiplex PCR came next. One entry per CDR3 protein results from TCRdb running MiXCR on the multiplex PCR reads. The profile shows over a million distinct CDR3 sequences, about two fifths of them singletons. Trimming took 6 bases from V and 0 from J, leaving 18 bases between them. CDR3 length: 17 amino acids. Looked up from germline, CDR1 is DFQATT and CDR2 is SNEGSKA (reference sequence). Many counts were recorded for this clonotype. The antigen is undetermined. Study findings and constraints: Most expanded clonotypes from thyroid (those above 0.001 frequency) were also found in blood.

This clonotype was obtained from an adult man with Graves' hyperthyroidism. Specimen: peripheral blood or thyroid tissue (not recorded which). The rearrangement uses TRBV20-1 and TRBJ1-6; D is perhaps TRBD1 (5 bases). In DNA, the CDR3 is TGCAGTGCAAGGGACTATCTTCAAAGCTCCTATAATTCACCCCTCCACTTT. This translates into CSARDYLQSSYNSPLHF.